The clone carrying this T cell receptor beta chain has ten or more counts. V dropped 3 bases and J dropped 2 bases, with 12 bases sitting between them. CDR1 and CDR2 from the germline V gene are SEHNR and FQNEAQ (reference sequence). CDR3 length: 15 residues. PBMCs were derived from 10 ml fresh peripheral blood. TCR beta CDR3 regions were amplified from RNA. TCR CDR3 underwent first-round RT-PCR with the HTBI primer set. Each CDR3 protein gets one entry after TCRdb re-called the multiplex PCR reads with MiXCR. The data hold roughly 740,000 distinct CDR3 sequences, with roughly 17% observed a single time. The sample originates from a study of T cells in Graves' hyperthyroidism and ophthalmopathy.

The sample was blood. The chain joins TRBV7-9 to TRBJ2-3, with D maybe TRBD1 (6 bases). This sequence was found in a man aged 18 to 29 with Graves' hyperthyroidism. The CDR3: CASSLLRGFTDTQYF. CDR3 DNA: TGTGCCAGCAGCTTGCTCAGGGGTTTCACAGATACGCAGTATTTT.